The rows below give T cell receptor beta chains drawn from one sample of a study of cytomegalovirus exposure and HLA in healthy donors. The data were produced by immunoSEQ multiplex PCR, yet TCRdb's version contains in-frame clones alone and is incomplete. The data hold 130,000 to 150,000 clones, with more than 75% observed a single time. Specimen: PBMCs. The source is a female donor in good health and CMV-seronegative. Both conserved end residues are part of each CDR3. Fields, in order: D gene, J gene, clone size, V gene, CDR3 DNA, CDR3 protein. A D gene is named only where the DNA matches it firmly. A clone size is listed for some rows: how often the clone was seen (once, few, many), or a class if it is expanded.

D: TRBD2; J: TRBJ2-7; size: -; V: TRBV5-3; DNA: TGTGCCAGAAGCTTGGTTCGCGGGGGTCTCCTTATGTGCGAGCAGTACTTC; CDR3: CARSLVRGGLLMCEQYF
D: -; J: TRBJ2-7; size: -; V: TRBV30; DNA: TGTGCCTGGAGTAAGGGAGTCGAGCAGTACTTC; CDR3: CAWSKGVEQYF
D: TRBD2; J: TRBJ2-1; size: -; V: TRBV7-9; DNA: TGTGCCAGCACCGATGGACTAGCGGGAGTAAATCGCAATGAGCAGTTCTTC; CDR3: CASTDGLAGVNRNEQFF
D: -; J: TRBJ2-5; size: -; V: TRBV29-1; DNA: TGCAGCGGTCTGACAGTCCAAGAGACCCAGTACTTC; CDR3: CSGLTVQETQYF
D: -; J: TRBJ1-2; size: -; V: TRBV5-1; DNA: TGCGCCAGCAGCTTGGGACAGCAGTATGGCTACACCTTC; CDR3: CASSLGQQYGYTF
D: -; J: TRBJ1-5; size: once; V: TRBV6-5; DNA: TGTGCCAGCAGTCGAGATAGCAATCAGCCCCAGCATTTT; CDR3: CASSRDSNQPQHF
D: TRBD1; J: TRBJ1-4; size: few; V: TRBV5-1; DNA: TGCGCCAGCAGCTTGGGACAGGGTAATGAAAAACTGTTTTTT; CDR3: CASSLGQGNEKLFF
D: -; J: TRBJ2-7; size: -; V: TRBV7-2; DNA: TGTGCCAGCAGCTTAGAGCAGGCCGACGAGCAGTACTTC; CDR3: CASSLEQADEQYF
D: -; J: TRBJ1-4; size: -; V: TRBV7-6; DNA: TGTGCCAGCAGCTTATGGTCCCGAGCAGGGCTCGCAACTAATGAAAAACTGTTTTTT; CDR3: CASSLWSRAGLATNEKLFF
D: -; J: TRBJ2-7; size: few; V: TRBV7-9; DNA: TGTGCCAGCAGCTTAGACAGGGACGAGCAGTACTTC; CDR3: CASSLDRDEQYF
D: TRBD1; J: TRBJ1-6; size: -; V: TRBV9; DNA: TGTGCCAGCAGCTCAGACCGGACAGGAGTCCATAATTCACCCCTCCACTTT; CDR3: CASSSDRTGVHNSPLHF
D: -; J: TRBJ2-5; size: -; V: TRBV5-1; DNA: TGCGCCAGCAAGGAGGAAGAGACCCAGTACTTC; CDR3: CASKEEETQYF
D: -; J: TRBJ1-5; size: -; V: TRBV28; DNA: TGTGCCAGCAGTTTGGGAGTCAGCAATCAGCCCCAGCATTTT; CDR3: CASSLGVSNQPQHF
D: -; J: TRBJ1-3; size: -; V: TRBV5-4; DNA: TGTGCCAGCAGCCCGGGCAGGGACTCTGGAAACACCATATATTTT; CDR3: CASSPGRDSGNTIYF
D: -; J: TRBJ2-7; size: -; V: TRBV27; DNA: TGTGCCAGCAGTTTAAGTCGGGGAACCTACGAGCAGTACTTC; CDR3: CASSLSRGTYEQYF
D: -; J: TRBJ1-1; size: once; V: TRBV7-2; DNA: TGTGCCAGCAGCTTAGTCCACGGTTACACTGAAGCTTTCTTT; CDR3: CASSLVHGYTEAFF
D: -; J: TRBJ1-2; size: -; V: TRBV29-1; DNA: TGCAGCGCTATGCGGCAGTCGGCTAACTATGGCTACACCTTC; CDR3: CSAMRQSANYGYTF
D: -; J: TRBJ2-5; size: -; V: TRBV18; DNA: TGTGCCAGCCCACCTAGCAGCCAAGAGACCCAGTACTTC; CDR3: CASPPSSQETQYF
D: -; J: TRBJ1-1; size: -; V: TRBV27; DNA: TGTGCCAGCAGTTCAGGTTATGGCACTGAAGCTTTCTTT; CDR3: CASSSGYGTEAFF
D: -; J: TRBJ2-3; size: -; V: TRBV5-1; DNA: TGCGCCAGCAGAAGACAGGAGGATACAGATACGCAGTATTTT; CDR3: CASRRQEDTDTQYF
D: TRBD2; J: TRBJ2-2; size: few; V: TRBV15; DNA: TGTGCCACCATCCCGGGACTAGCGGGAGGGCCTGGGGGCGGGGAGCTGTTTTTT; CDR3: CATIPGLAGGPGGGELFF
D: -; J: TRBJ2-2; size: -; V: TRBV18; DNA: TGTGCCAGCTCACCCGAGTACACCGGGGAGCTGTTTTTT; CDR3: CASSPEYTGELFF
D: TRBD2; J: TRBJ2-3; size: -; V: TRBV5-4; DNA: TGTGCCAGCAGGATGACTAGCGGAGGGGGCGATACGCAGTATTTT; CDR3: CASRMTSGGGDTQYF
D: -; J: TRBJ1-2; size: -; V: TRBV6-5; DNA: TGTGCCAGCAGTTACCAAAACAGGGCACTATGGGGATACACCTTC; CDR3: CASSYQNRALWGYTF
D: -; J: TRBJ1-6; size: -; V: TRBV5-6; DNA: TGTGCCAGCAGCCTGGACGGACTAGAAAATTCACCCCTCCACTTT; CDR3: CASSLDGLENSPLHF
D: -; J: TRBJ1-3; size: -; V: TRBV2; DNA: TGTGCCAGCAGTATAACGGCTCCGGGGTACACCATATATTTT; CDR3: CASSITAPGYTIYF
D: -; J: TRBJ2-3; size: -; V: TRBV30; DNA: TGTGCCCGAAAAAGAGGGGATACGCAGTATTTT; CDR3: CARKRGDTQYF
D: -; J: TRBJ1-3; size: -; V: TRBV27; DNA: TGTGCCAGCAGTTTGCAGGCTTACTCTGGAAACACCATATATTTT; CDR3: CASSLQAYSGNTIYF
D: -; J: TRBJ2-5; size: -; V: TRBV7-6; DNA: TGTGCCAGCAGCTTAGGTCGTAGTTTTGAGACCCAGTACTTC; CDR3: CASSLGRSFETQYF
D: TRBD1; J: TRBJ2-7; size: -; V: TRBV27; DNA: TGTGCCAGCAGTCAACTGGACAGGGGGCGGCTTTTTCCCCCGAGCGAGCAGTACTTC; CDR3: CASSQLDRGRLFPPSEQYF
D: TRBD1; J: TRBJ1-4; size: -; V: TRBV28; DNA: TGTGCCAGCAGTGGCGGGACAGGGACTCCAACTAATGAAAAACTGTTTTTT; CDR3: CASSGGTGTPTNEKLFF
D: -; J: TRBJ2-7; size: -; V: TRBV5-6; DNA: TGTGCCAGCAGCTTGGTGTTCGGGGGCGAGCAGTACTTC; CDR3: CASSLVFGGEQYF
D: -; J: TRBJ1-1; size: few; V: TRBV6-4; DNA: TGTGCCAGCAGTGACGACGGGATGTCCCTCCCTGAAGCTTTCTTT; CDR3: CASSDDGMSLPEAFF
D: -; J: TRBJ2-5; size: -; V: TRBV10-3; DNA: TGTGCCATCCGATCCCCAGGGGTTGGAGAGACCCAGTACTTC; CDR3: CAIRSPGVGETQYF
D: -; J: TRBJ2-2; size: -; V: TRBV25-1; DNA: TGTGCCAGCAGTGACTTTGGCCCAACCCCCGGGGAGCTGTTTTTT; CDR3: CASSDFGPTPGELFF
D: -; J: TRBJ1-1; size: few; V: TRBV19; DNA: TGTGCCAGTGGAGGTGCTGAAGCTTTCTTT; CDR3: CASGGAEAFF
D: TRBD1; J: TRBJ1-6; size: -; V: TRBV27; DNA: TGTGCCAGCACCCTCCGGACAGGAGGGGTTTCCTATAATTCACCCCTCCACTTT; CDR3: CASTLRTGGVSYNSPLHF
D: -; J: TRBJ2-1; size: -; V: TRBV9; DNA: TGTGCCAGCAGCTCCCGAACCCTAGGGCAGTTCTTC; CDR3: CASSSRTLGQFF
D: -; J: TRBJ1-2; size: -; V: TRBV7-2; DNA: TGTGCCAGCAGCCCGATGGGGCAGAGCTATGGCTACACCTTC; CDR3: CASSPMGQSYGYTF
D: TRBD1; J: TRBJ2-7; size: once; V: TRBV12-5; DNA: TGTGCTAGTGGTTCCGGACAGGGGGCCTACGAGCAGTACTTC; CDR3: CASGSGQGAYEQYF
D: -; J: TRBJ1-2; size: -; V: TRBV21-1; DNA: TGTGCCAGCAGCAGACGACAGACGTATGGCTACACCTTC; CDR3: CASSRRQTYGYTF
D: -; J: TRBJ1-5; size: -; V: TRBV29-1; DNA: TGCAGCGTGGCGCAGGGTGGTAGCAATCAGCCCCAGCATTTT; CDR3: CSVAQGGSNQPQHF
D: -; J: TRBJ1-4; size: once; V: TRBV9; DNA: TGTGCCAGCAGCGCCCGGGCTGGGGCCGACGGGGAAAAACTGTTTTTT; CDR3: CASSARAGADGEKLFF
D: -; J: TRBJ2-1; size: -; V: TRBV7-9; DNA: TGTGCCAGCAGCTTAGGGGGGGTGACTGGTGAGCAGTTCTTC; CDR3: CASSLGGVTGEQFF
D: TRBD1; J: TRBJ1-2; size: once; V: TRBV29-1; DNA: TGCAGCGTTGTTGAGGGGGCTATGGGCTACACCTTC; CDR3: CSVVEGAMGYTF
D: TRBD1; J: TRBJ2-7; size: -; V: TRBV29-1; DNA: TGCAGCGGGAAGGGACAGGGGGGGACCTACGAGCAGTACTTC; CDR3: CSGKGQGGTYEQYF
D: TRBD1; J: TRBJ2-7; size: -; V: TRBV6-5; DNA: TGTGCCAGCAGTTCGACAGGGGGCTACGAGCAGTACTTC; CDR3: CASSSTGGYEQYF
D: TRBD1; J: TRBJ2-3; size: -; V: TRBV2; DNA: TGTGCCAGCAGTGTCAGGGGGTCCCCTCGCGTGGATACGCAGTATTTT; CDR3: CASSVRGSPRVDTQYF
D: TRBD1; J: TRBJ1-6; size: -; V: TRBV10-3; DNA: TGTGCCATCAGGAAAGACAGGGGGTATTCACCCCTCCACTTT; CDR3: CAIRKDRGYSPLHF
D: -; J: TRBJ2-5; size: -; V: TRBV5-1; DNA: TGCGCCAGCAGCTTGGGGACATCCCAAGAGACCCAGTACTTC; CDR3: CASSLGTSQETQYF
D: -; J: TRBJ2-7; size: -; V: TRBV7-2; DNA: TGTGCCAGCAGCCCCGTACAGGCCTACGAGCAGTACTTC; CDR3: CASSPVQAYEQYF
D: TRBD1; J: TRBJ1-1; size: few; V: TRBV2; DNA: TGTGCCCAGGGGGCGGGGGACACTGAAGCTTTCTTT; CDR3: CAQGAGDTEAFF
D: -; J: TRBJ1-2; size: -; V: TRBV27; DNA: TGTGCCAGCAGTTTATCAGGCCAGGGTTATGGCTACACCTTC; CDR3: CASSLSGQGYGYTF
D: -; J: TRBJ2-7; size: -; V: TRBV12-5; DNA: TGTGCTAGTGGTGCAGTCTACGAGCAGTACTTC; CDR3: CASGAVYEQYF